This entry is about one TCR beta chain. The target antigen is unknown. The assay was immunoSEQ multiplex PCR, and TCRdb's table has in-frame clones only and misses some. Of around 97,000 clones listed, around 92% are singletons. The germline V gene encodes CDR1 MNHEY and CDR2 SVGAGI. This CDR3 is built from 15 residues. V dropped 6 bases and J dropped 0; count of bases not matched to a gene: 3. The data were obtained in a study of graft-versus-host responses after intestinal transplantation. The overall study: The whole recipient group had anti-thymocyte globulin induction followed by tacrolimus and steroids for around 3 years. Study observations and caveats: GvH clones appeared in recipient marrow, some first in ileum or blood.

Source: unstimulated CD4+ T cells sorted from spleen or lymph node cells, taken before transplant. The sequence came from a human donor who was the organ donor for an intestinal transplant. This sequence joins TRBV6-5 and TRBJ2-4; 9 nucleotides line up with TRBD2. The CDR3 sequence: CASRSGGKAKNIQYF. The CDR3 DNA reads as TGTGCCAGCAGGAGCGGGGGGAAAGCCAAAAACATTCAGTACTTC.